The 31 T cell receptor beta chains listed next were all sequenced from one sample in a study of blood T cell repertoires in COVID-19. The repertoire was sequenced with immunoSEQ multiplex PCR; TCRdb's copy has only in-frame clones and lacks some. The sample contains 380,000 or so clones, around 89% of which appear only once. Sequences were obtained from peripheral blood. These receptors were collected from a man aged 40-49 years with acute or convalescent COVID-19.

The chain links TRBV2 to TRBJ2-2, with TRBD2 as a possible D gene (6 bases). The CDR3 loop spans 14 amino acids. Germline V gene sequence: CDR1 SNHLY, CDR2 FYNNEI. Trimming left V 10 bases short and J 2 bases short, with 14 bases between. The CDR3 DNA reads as TGTGCCACCCGGCGCGGGACTAACACCGGGGAGCTGTTTTTT. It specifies CATRRGTNTGELFF.

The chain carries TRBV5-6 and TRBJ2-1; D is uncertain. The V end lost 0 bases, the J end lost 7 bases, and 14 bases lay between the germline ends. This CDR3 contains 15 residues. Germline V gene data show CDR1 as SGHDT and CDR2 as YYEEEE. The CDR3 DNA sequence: TGTGCCAGCAGCTTGGAAGGTCACCTACAGAATGAGCAGTTCTTC. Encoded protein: CASSLEGHLQNEQFF.

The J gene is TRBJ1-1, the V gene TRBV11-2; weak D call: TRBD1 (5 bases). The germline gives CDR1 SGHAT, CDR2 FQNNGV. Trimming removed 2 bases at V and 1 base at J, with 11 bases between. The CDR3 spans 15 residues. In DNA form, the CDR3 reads TGTGCCAGCAGCTTATCTCCCAGGGCGAACACTGAAGCTTTCTTT. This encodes CASSLSPRANTEAFF. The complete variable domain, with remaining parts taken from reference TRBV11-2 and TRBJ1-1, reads EAGVAQSPRYKIIEKRQSVAFWCNPISGHATLYWYQQILGQGPKLLIQFQNNGVVDDSQLPKDRFSAERLKGVDSTLKIQPAKLEDSAVYLCASSLSPRANTEAFFGQGTRLTVV.

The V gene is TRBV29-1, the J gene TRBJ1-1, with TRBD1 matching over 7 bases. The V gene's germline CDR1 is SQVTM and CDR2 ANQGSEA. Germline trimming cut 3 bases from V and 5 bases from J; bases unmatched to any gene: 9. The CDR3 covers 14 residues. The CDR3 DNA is TGCAGCGTTGAGATTCAGGGGGTTGGAACTGAAGCTTTCTTT. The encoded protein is CSVEIQGVGTEAFF.

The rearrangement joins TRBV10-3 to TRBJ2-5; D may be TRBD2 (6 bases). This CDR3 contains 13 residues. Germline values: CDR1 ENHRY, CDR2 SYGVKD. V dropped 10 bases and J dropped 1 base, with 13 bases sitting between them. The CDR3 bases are TGTGCCACCCAACGGGGACTCCAAGAGACCCAGTACTTC. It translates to CATQRGLQETQYF.

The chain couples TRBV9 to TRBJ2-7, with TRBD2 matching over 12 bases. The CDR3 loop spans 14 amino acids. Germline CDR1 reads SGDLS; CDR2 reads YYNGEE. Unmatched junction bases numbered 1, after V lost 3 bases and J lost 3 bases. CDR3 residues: CASSATSGSYEQYF. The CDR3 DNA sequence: TGTGCCAGCAGCGCGACTAGCGGGAGCTACGAGCAGTACTTC.

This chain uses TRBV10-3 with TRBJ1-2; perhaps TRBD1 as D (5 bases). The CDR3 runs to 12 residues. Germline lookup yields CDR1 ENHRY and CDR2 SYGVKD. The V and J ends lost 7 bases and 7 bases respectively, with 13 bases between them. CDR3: CAINTGDAGYTF. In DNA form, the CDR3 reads TGTGCCATCAATACAGGCGACGCTGGCTACACCTTC.

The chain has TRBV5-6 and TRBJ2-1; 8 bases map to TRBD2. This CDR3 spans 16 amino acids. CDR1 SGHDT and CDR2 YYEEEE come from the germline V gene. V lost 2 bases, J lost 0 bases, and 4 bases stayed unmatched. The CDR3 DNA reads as TGTGCCAGCAGCTTAGGACTAGCTGCCTCCTACAATGAGCAGTTCTTC. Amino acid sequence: CASSLGLAASYNEQFF.

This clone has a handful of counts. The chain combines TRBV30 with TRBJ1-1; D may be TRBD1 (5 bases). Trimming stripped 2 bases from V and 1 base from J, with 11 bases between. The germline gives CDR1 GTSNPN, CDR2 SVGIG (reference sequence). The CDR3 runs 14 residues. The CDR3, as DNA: TGTGCCTGGAGTAGCGTGACAGAGAACACTGAAGCTTTCTTT. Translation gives CAWSSVTENTEAFF.

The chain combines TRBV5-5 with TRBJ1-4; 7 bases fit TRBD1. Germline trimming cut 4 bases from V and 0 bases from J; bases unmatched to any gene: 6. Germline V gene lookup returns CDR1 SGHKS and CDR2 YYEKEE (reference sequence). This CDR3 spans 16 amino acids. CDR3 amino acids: CASSPGQEATNEKLFF. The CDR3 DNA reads TGTGCCAGCAGCCCCGGACAGGAAGCAACTAATGAAAAACTGTTTTTT.

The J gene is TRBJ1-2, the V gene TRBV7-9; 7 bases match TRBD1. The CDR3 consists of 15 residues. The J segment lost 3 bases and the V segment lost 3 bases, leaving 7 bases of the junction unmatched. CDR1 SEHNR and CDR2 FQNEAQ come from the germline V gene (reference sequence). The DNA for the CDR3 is TGTGCCAGCAGCTTGGGACAGCGCGCTGACTATGGCTACACCTTC. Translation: CASSLGQRADYGYTF.

CDR3 sequence (DNA): TGTGCCAGCAGCTTCGAACCCCGGGGTACAGATACGCAGTATTTT. It specifies CASSFEPRGTDTQYF. The V call is TRBV7-2, the J call TRBJ2-3, with D perhaps TRBD2 (5 bases). The germline V gene encodes CDR1 SGHTA and CDR2 FQGNSA. The CDR3 extends over 15 amino acids. Trimming pared 3 bases from V and 3 bases from J, leaving 13 bases between.

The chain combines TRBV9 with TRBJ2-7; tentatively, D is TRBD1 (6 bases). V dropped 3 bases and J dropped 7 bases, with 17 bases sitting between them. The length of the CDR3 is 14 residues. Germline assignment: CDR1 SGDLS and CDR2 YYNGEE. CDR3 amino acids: CASSARTDFKEQYF. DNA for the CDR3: TGTGCCAGCAGCGCGCGGACAGATTTTAAGGAGCAGTACTTC.

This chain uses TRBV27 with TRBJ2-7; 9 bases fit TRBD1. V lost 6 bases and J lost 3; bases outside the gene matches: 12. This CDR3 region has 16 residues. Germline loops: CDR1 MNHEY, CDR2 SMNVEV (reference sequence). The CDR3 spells CASRPTPGQGYYEQYF. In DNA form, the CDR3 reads TGTGCCAGCAGACCGACTCCGGGACAGGGTTACTACGAGCAGTACTTC.

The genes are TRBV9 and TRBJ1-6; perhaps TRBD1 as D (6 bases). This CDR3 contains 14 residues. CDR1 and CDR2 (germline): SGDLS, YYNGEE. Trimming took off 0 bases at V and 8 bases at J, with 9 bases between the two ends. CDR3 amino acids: CASSVGQEHSPLHF. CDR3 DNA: TGTGCCAGCAGCGTAGGACAGGAACATTCACCCCTCCACTTT.

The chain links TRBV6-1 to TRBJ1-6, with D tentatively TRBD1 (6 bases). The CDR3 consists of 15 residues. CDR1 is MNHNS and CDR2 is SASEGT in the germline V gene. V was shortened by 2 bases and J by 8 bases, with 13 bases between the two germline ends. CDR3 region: CASSERGASYSPLHF. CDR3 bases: TGTGCCAGCAGTGAACGGGGGGCCTCATATTCACCCCTCCACTTT.

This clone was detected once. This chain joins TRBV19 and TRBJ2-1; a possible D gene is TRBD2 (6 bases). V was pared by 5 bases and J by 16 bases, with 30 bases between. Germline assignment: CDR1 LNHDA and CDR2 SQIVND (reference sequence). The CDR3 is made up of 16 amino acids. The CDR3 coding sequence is TGTGCCAGTAGTCTGGGCGCTAGCGTCATGGGTCCATTTTTATTCTTC. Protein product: CASSLGASVMGPFLFF. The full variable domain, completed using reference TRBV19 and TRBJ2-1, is DGGITQSPKYLFRKEGQNVTLSCEQNLNHDAMYWYRQDPGQGLRLIYYSQIVNDFQKGDIAEGYSVSREKKESFPLTVTSAQKNPTAFYLCASSLGASVMGPFLFFGPGTRLTVL.

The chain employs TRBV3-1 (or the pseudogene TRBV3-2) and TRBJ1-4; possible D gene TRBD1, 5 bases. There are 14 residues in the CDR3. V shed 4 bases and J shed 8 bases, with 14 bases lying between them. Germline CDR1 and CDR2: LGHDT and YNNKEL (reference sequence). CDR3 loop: CASSPPGGWEKLFF. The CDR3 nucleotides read TGTGCCAGCAGCCCACCGGGGGGGTGGGAAAAACTGTTTTTT.

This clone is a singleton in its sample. The CDR3 sequence is CSVEGGTLASREFF. The CDR3, as DNA: TGCAGCGTTGAGGGAGGCACACTAGCGTCCCGAGAGTTCTTC. The chain uses TRBV29-1 and TRBJ2-1; 7 nucleotides match TRBD2. The CDR3 runs to 14 residues. CDR1 and CDR2 (germline): SQVTM, ANQGSEA. V was clipped by 3 bases and J by 14 bases; unmatched bases: 16.

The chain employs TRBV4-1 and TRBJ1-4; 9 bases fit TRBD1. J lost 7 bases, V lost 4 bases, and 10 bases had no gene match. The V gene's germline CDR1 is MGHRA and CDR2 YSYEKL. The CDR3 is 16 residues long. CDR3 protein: CASSLRGGTGSEKLFF. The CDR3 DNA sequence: TGCGCCAGCAGCCTCCGAGGGGGGACAGGGAGTGAAAAACTGTTTTTT.

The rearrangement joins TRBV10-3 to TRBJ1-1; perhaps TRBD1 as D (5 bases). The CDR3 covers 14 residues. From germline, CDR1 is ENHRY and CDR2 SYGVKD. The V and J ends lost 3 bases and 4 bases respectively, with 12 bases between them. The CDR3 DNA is TGTGCCATCAGTGATCCTCCAGGGCCCACTGAAGCTTTCTTT. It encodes CAISDPPGPTEAFF.

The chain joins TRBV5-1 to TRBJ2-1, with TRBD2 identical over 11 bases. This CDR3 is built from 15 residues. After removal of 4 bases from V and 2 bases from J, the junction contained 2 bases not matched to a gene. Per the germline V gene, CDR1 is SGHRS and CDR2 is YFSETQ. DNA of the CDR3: TGCGCCAGCAGCCCGGGACTAGCGGCCTACAATGAGCAGTTCTTC. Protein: CASSPGLAAYNEQFF.

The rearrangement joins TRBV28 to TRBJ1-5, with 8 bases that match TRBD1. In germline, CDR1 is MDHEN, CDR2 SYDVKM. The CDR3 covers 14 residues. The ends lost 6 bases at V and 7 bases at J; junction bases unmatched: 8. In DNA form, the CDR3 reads TGTGCCAGCAGAACGGACAGGGAGCACCAGCCCCAGCATTTT. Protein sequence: CASRTDREHQPQHF.

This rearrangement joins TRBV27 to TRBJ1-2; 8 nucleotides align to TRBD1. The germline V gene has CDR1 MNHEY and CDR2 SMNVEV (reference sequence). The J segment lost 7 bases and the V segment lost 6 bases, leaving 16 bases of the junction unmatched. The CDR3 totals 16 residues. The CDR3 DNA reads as TGTGCCAGCAGCCCATTCATCCAGGGGGCGGCGGGTGGCTACACCTTC. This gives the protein CASSPFIQGAAGGYTF.

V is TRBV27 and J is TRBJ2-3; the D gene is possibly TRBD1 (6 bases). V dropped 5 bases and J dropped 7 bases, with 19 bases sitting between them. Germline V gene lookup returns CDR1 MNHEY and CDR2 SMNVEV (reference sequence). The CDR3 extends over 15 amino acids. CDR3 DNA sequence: TGTGCCAGCAGTCTGCAGGGGTCAAAGGAGTATACGCAGTATTTT. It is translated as CASSLQGSKEYTQYF.

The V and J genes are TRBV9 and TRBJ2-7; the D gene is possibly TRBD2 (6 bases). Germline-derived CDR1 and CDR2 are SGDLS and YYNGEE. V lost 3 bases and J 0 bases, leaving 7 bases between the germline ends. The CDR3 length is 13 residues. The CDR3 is CASSGGDSYEQYF. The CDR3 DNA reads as TGTGCCAGCAGCGGGGGGGACTCCTACGAGCAGTACTTC.

CDR3 nucleotide sequence: TGTGCCAGCAGTCCCTTTTGGGACAGGGGTTCAGAGACCCAGTACTTC. It translates to CASSPFWDRGSETQYF. The chain carries TRBV27 and TRBJ2-5, with TRBD1 matching over 10 bases. The CDR3 contains 16 residues. The junction had 10 bases not matched to a gene; V was cut back by 5 bases and J by 4 bases. The germline V gene encodes CDR1 MNHEY and CDR2 SMNVEV (reference sequence).

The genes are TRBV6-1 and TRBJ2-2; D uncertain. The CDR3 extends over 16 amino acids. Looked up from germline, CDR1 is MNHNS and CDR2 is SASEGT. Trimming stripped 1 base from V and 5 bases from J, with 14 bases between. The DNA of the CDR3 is TGTGCCAGCAGTGAAGTTAGTGCGGCGGTGACCGGGGAGCTGTTTTTT. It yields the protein CASSEVSAAVTGELFF.

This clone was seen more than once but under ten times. CDR3 loop: CASSPVGGYFEAFF. CDR3 nucleotide sequence: TGTGCCAGCAGTCCGGTAGGGGGTTACTTTGAAGCTTTCTTT. J is TRBJ1-1 and V is TRBV27, with D perhaps matching TRBD1 (6 bases). CDR3 length: 14 residues. V was pared by 5 bases and J by 7 bases, with 17 bases between. CDR1 and CDR2 from the germline V gene are MNHEY and SMNVEV (reference sequence).

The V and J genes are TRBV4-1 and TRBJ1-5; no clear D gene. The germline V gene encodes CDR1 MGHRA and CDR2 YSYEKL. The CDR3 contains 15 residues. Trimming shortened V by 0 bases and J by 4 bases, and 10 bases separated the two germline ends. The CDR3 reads CASSQEWQRNQPQHF. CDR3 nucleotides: TGCGCCAGCAGCCAAGAATGGCAGAGGAATCAGCCCCAGCATTTT.

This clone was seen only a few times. CDR3 in DNA: TGCGCCAGCAGCCAAGAACTAGCGGGGGGGTTCGACGAGCAGTACTTC. Its protein is CASSQELAGGFDEQYF. The gene calls are TRBV4-3 and TRBJ2-7; the match to TRBD2 covers 13 bases. Germline values: CDR1 LGHNA, CDR2 YSLEER. The CDR3 runs 16 residues. Trimming cost V 0 bases and J 5 bases; bases outside gene matches: 4.